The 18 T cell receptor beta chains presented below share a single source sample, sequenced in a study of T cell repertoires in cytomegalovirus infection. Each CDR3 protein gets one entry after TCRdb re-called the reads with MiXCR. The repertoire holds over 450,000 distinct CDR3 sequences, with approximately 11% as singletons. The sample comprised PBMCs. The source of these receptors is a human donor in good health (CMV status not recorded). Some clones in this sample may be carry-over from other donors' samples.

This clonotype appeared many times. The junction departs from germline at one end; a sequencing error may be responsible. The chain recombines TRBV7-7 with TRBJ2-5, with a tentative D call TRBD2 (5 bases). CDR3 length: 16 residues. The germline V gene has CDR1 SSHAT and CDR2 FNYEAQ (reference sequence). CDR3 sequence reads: CASSTSARGFQETQYF. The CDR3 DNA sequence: TGTGCTAGCAGCACATCTGCTCGGGGTTTCCAAGAGACCCAGTACTTC.

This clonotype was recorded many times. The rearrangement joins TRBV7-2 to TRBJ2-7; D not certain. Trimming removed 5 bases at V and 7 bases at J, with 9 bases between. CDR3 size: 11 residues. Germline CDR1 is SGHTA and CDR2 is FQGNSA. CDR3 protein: CASSTIREQYF. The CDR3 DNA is TGTGCCAGCAGCACGATAAGGGAGCAGTACTTC.

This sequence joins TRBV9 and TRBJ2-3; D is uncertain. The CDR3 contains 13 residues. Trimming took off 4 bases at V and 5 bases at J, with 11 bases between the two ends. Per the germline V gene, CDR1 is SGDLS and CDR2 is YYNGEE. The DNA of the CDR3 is TGTGCCAGCAGCCCGACCACATTAGATACGCAGTATTTT. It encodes CASSPTTLDTQYF.

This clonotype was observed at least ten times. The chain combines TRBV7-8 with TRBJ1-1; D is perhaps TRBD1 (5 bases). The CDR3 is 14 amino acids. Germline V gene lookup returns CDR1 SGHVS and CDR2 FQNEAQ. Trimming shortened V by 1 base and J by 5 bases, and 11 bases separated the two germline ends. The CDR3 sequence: CASSLEEGDTEAFF. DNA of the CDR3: TGTGCCAGCAGCTTAGAAGAAGGGGATACTGAAGCTTTCTTT.

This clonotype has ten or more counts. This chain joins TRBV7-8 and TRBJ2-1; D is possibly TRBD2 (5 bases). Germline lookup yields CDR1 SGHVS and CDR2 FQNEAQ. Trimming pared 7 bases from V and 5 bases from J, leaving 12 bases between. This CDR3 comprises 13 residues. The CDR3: CASTLRGNNEQFF. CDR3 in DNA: TGTGCCAGCACCCTCCGGGGAAACAATGAGCAGTTCTTC.

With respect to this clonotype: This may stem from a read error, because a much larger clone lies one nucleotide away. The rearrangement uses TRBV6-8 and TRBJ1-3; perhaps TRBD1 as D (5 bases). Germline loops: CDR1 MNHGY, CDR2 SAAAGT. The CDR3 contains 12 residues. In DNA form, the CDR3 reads TGTGCCACCCAGACAGCTGGAAACACCAGATATTTT. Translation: CATQTAGNTRYF.

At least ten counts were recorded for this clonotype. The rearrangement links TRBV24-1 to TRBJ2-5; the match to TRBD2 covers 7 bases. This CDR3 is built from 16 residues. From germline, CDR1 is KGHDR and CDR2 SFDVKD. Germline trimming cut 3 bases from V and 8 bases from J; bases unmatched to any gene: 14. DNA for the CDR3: TGTGCCACCAGTGATCCCACACGGGCGGGAGTAGAAACCCAGTACTTC. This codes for CATSDPTRAGVETQYF.

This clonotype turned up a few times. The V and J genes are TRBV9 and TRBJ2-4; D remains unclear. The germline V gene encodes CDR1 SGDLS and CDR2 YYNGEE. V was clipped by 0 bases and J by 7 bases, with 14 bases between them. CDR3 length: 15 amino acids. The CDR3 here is CASSVGSAPSNIQYF. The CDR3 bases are TGTGCCAGCAGCGTAGGCTCAGCCCCCTCGAACATTCAGTACTTC.

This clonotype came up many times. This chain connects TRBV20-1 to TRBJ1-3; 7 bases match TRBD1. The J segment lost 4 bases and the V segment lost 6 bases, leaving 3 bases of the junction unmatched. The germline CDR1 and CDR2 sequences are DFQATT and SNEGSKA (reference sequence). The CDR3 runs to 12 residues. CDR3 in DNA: TGCAGTGCCGGGACAGAAGGAAACACCATATATTTT. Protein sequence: CSAGTEGNTIYF.

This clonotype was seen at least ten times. The CDR3 DNA reads as TGTGCCAGCTCACCACCGGGGACAACAAACCTTAGGGATGAGCAGTTCTTC. Encoded protein: CASSPPGTTNLRDEQFF. The V gene is TRBV18, the J gene TRBJ2-1, with a tentative D call TRBD1 (6 bases). From germline, CDR1 is KGHSH and CDR2 LQKENI. CDR3 length: 17 amino acids. Trimming stripped 0 bases from V and 8 bases from J, with 20 bases between.

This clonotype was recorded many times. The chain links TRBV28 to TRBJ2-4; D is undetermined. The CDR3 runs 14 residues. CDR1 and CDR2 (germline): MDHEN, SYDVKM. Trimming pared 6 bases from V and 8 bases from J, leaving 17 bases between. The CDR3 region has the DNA TGTGCCAGCAGCACAACTCCGGCAGTCGACATTCAGTACTTC. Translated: CASSTTPAVDIQYF.

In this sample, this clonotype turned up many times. The CDR3 DNA follows: TGTGCCAGCTTTAGCGGGGGGGACTACGAGCAGTACTTC. Protein sequence: CASFSGGDYEQYF. V and J are TRBV6-1 and TRBJ2-7; the match to TRBD2 covers 11 bases. V was pared by 8 bases and J by 3 bases, with 3 bases of the junction left unmatched. From germline, CDR1 is MNHNS and CDR2 SASEGT. This CDR3 region has 13 residues.

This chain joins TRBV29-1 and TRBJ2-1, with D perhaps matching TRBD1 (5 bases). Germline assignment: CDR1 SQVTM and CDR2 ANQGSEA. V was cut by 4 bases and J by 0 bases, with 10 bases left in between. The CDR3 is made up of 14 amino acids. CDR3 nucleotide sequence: TGCAGCGTTGTGACAGAAAGCTCCTACAATGAGCAGTTCTTC. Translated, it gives CSVVTESSYNEQFF.

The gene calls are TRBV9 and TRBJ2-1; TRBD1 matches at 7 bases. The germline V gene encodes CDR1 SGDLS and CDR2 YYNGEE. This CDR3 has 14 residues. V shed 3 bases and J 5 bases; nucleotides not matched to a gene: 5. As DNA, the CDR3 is TGTGCCAGCAGCGCGTCAGGGGGTAACAATGAGCAGTTCTTC. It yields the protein CASSASGGNNEQFF.

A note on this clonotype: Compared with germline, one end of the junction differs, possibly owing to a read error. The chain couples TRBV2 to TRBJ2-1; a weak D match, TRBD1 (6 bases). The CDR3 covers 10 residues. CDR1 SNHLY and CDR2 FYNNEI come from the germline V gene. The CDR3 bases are TGTGCCAGCAGTGAAAACAGGGTACTCTTC. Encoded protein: CASSENRVLF. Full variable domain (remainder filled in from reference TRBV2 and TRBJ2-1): EPEVTQTPSHQVTQMGQEVILRCVPISNHLYFYWYRQILGQKVEFLVSFYNNEISEKSEIFDDQFSVERPDGSNFTLKIRSTKLEDSAMYFCASSENRVLFGPGTRLTVL.

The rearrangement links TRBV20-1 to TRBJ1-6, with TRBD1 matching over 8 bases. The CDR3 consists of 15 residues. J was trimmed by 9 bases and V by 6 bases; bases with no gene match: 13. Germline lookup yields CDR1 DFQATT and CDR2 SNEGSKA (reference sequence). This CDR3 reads CSAEPDGTGFSPLHF. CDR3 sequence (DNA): TGCAGTGCAGAGCCAGACGGGACAGGTTTTTCACCCCTCCACTTT.

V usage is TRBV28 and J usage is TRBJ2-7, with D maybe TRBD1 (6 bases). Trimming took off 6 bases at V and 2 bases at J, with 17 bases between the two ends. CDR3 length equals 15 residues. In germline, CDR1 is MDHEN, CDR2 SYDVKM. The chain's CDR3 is CASSSSGTSAYEQYF. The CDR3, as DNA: TGTGCCAGCAGCTCCTCCGGGACATCAGCCTACGAGCAGTACTTC.

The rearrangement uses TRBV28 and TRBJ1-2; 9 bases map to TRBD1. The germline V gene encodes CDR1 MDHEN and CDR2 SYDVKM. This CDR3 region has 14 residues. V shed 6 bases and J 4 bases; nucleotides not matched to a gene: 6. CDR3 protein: CASRRTGVPYGYTF. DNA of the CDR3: TGTGCCAGCAGAAGGACAGGGGTCCCCTATGGCTACACCTTC.